This entry features one TCR beta chain sequence. This specimen comes from a study of OX40 agonist ivuxolimab in advanced cancers. The V gene lost 5 bases and the J gene lost 2 bases, with 11 bases spanning the gap. CDR3 size: 14 residues. The germline CDR1 and CDR2 sequences are SGHAT and FQNNGV. TCRdb keeps only in-frame clones here, not all; method: immunoSEQ multiplex PCR. The sample carries 120,000 or so clones, about 94% recorded once. The starting material was CD4+ or CD8+ T cells sorted from blood, obtained in a trial of the OX40 agonist ivuxolimab. This TCR was sampled from an adult with an advanced solid tumor such as melanoma, head and neck, liver or kidney cancer. This chain connects TRBV11-2 to TRBJ2-3, with no clear D. CDR3 protein: CASSPRTVTDTQYF. Written as DNA, the CDR3 is TGTGCCAGCAGCCCAAGGACCGTCACAGATACGCAGTATTTT.